This T cell receptor beta chain came from a study of T cells in Graves' hyperthyroidism and ophthalmopathy. The V gene's germline CDR1 is SGHDT and CDR2 YYEEEE. Between the trimmed V and J ends, which lost 0 bases and 5 bases, there was a span of 6 bases. CDR3 length equals 12 residues. TCR beta CDR3 sequences were amplified from RNA transcripts. An initial round of RT-PCR targeting the TCR CDR3 relied on the HTBI primer set. Using its own MiXCR run on the multiplex PCR reads, TCRdb lists one record per CDR3 protein. The data contain around 400,000 distinct CDR3 sequences, around a quarter of them singletons. This clonotype was counted only a few times. Uncontrolled infection, other autoimmune disease, pregnancy and lactation each barred patients from inclusion.

The sequence came from a man aged 50 to 60 with Graves' hyperthyroidism. Material: blood. The chain joins TRBV5-6 to TRBJ2-7; D is undetermined. The CDR3 coding sequence is TGTGCCAGCAGCTTGGTTACCGACGAGCAGTACTTC. It yields the protein CASSLVTDEQYF.